This is a list of T cell receptor beta chains from one sample in a study of PD-L1 blockade in urothelial cancer. Clones were sequenced by immunoSEQ multiplex PCR, and TCRdb holds only the in-frame ones, with some missing. The data contain roughly 20,000 clones, nearly 90% of them seen just once; the ten biggest clones take up about 16%. The material was PBMCs, obtained around atezolizumab (anti-PD-L1) treatment. The source is a woman aged 60-75 years with urothelial cancer. Both conserved end residues are part of each CDR3. The order of the fields is D gene, V gene, clone size, J gene, CDR3 DNA, CDR3 protein. The D gene is left open where the match is weak. Clone size, where shown, is once, few, many, or a class for clones that have expanded.

TRBD1,TRBV28,.,TRBJ1-5,TGTGCCAGCAGTTCGGGGACAGGGGCCAATCAGCCCCAGCATTTT,CASSSGTGANQPQHF
TRBD2,TRBV7-9,.,TRBJ2-4,TGTGCCAGCAGCCGGACTAGCGGGCTAGCCAAAAACATTCAGTACTTC,CASSRTSGLAKNIQYF
TRBD1,TRBV10-3,.,TRBJ2-7,TGTGCCATCAGTGCTGGACAGGGAAGAAGGAACGAGCAGTACTTC,CAISAGQGRRNEQYF
TRBD2,TRBV2,once,TRBJ2-3,TGTGCCAGCAGGGGGAGGGTTAGCACAGATACGCAGTATTTT,CASRGRVSTDTQYF
TRBD1,TRBV9,once,TRBJ2-3,TGTGCCAGCAGCGCCCGACAGGGATTGAATACGCAGTATTTT,CASSARQGLNTQYF
.,TRBV14,.,TRBJ1-2,TGTGCCAGCAGCCAAGACTACCGGGAGAGAGGCTACACCTTC,CASSQDYRERGYTF
TRBD1,TRBV6-1,few,TRBJ1-5,TGTGCCAGCAGTGGACAGGGGGGAACCAATCAGCCCCAGCATTTT,CASSGQGGTNQPQHF
.,TRBV11-2,once,TRBJ2-5,TGTGCCAGCAGCTTAGAGGGGGCCGGAGAGACCCAGTACTTC,CASSLEGAGETQYF
.,TRBV4-2,.,TRBJ2-5,TGTGCCAGCAGCCAAGATTCAGGCAGGGAGACCCAGTACTTC,CASSQDSGRETQYF
TRBD1,TRBV27,.,TRBJ2-7,TGTGCCAGCAGTTTTGACAGGGGCTACGAGCAGTACTTC,CASSFDRGYEQYF
TRBD1,TRBV4-3,once,TRBJ1-1,TGCGCCAGCAGCCATGATCATACAGGGGGCTGGGGCACTGAAGCTTTCTTT,CASSHDHTGGWGTEAFF
TRBD2,TRBV6-1,.,TRBJ2-7,TGTGCCACTTCGACTAGCGGGCGGTCTGGCGAGCAGTACTTC,CATSTSGRSGEQYF
.,TRBV5-1,.,TRBJ1-2,TGCGCCAGCAGCTTGGGACAGAGCTATGGCTACACCTTC,CASSLGQSYGYTF
.,TRBV19,once,TRBJ1-2,TGTGCCAGTAAACAGGAAATCTATGGCTACACCTTC,CASKQEIYGYTF
TRBD1,TRBV28,.,TRBJ1-2,TGTGCCAGCAGTTCCCCCCAGTTCGACAGGGTTCATGGCTACACCTTC,CASSSPQFDRVHGYTF
.,TRBV4-1,.,TRBJ2-5,TGCGCCAGCAGCCGAACCCCACCCCAAGGGGGAACCCAGTACTTC,CASSRTPPQGGTQYF
TRBD1,TRBV10-3,.,TRBJ1-1,TGTGCCATCAGTGAAGGGACAGGGGGCTTCCCTGAAGCTTTCTTT,CAISEGTGGFPEAFF
.,TRBV28,.,TRBJ1-5,TGTGCCAGCAGTTTTACGGACAGCGCAGGATATCAGCCCCAGCATTTT,CASSFTDSAGYQPQHF
TRBD1,TRBV6-1,.,TRBJ1-5,TGTGCCAGCAGTGAAGGTCCCGGGACAGGGTATCAGCCCCAGCATTTT,CASSEGPGTGYQPQHF
TRBD2,TRBV13,.,TRBJ2-7,TGTGCCAGCAGCTTCCGACTAGCGGGGGCGGGGGACGAGCAGTACTTC,CASSFRLAGAGDEQYF
TRBD2,TRBV2,.,TRBJ2-3,TGTGCCAGCAGTGTACTAGCGCCCAGCACAGATACGCAGTATTTT,CASSVLAPSTDTQYF
.,TRBV27,.,TRBJ2-7,TGTGCCAGCAGTTCATCCCGGCGAGGGAGCGAGCAGTACTTC,CASSSSRRGSEQYF
TRBD1,TRBV18,few,TRBJ1-1,TGTGCCAGCTCACAGGACAGGGGGCATTTCACTGAAGCTTTCTTT,CASSQDRGHFTEAFF
.,TRBV11-2,few,TRBJ1-5,TGTGCCAGCAGCGATCTCAGCGGCGGCAATCAGCCCCAGCATTTT,CASSDLSGGNQPQHF
.,TRBV28,once,TRBJ1-2,TGTGCCAGCAGAGAGAGGAGATATGACGGAAGCTATGGCTACACCTTC,CASRERRYDGSYGYTF
TRBD1,TRBV7-3,.,TRBJ1-1,TGTGCCAGCAGTAGGACAGGGGGATCGAACACTGAAGCTTTCTTT,CASSRTGGSNTEAFF
.,TRBV6-5,once,TRBJ1-2,TGTGCCAGCAGTCCTCTCCCAGGGCGGAATGGCTACACCTTC,CASSPLPGRNGYTF
.,TRBV30,.,TRBJ2-7,TGTGCCTGGAGCGACGCCCAGGCCTCCAGACCCTACGAGCAGTACTTC,CAWSDAQASRPYEQYF
TRBD2,TRBV5-4,.,TRBJ2-5,TGTGCCAGCAGCTTGGGGAATTGGGGGGGACAAGAGACCCAGTACTTC,CASSLGNWGGQETQYF
.,TRBV13,.,TRBJ2-7,TGTGCCAGCAGCTCGCCATTTCAGGGCTCCGGGCAGTACTTC,CASSSPFQGSGQYF
.,TRBV28,.,TRBJ2-7,TGTGCCAGCGACAGTCAGGTCTCCTACGAGCAGTACTTC,CASDSQVSYEQYF
TRBD1,TRBV6-1,.,TRBJ2-1,TGTGCCAGCAGACGAAGCCGGGACAGTTACAATGAGCAGTTCTTC,CASRRSRDSYNEQFF
.,TRBV7-2,.,TRBJ2-1,TGTGCCAGCAGCTTAGTAGCGGTTAGGGGTTACAATGAGCAGTTCTTC,CASSLVAVRGYNEQFF
.,TRBV28,few,TRBJ2-5,TGTGCCAGCAGGAGTTGGGGAGGGGGCCAAGAGACCCAGTACTTC,CASRSWGGGQETQYF
.,TRBV28,.,TRBJ1-5,TGTGCCAGCAGGACATTTAGCAATCAGCCCCAGCATTTT,CASRTFSNQPQHF
.,TRBV7-9,.,TRBJ2-7,TGTGCCAGCAGCTTTAATCCTAGAACCTACGAGCAGTACTTC,CASSFNPRTYEQYF
.,TRBV7-2,once,TRBJ1-4,TGTGCCAGCAGCTTTCGGGAAAAACTGTTTTTT,CASSFREKLFF
TRBD1,TRBV5-1,few,TRBJ1-5,TGCGCCAGCAGCTCCACAGGGGGAGGCAATCAGCCCCAGCATTTT,CASSSTGGGNQPQHF
TRBD1,TRBV7-6,once,TRBJ2-7,TGTGCCAGCAGATCCGGGACAGGGCACGAGCAGTACTTC,CASRSGTGHEQYF
.,TRBV25-1,.,TRBJ1-1,TGTGCCAGCAGTGACAGTGAAGCTTTCTTT,CASSDSEAFF
.,TRBV28,.,TRBJ2-7,TGTGCCAGCAGTTTAGGCAGTACCTACGAGCAGTACTTC,CASSLGSTYEQYF
TRBD2,TRBV30,.,TRBJ2-3,TGTGCCTGGAGTCGGCTAGCGGGAGCCACAGATACGCAGTATTTT,CAWSRLAGATDTQYF
.,TRBV5-1,.,TRBJ2-2,TGCGCCAGCAGCTTTGATGGGTTTACGGGCACCGGGGAGCTGTTTTTT,CASSFDGFTGTGELFF
.,TRBV6-1,.,TRBJ1-2,TGTGCCAGCAGTGAACGGGAGGGGGATGGCTACACCTTC,CASSEREGDGYTF
.,TRBV30,.,TRBJ2-5,TGTGCCTGGAGTCCCATCCCTAGGGAGACCCAGTACTTC,CAWSPIPRETQYF
.,TRBV27,.,TRBJ2-6,TGTGCCAGCAGTCGGGCCACAGGGATCTCTGGGGCCAACGTCCTGACTTTC,CASSRATGISGANVLTF
TRBD1,TRBV28,.,TRBJ2-7,TGTGCCAGCATGAAAGGGGGCACAAGCTCCTACGAGCAGTACTTC,CASMKGGTSSYEQYF
TRBD1,TRBV6-5,.,TRBJ1-3,TGTGCCAGCAGTCGTTCTGACAGGGCTCGAAACACCATATATTTT,CASSRSDRARNTIYF
TRBD2,TRBV25-1,.,TRBJ2-1,TGTGCCAGCAGTGACCCTAGCGGGAGGAGGTCCAATGAGCAGTTCTTC,CASSDPSGRRSNEQFF
TRBD1,TRBV7-9,.,TRBJ1-3,TGTGCCAGCAGCCGCGTGTCGGCTCAGGGGGGAGGAAACACCATATATTTT,CASSRVSAQGGGNTIYF
TRBD2,TRBV9,.,TRBJ2-1,TGTGCCAGCAGCAAAGGACTAGCGGGAGGGGGTGAGCAGTTCTTC,CASSKGLAGGGEQFF
.,TRBV18,.,TRBJ2-7,TGTGCCAGCTCACCACCGTCAGGCGGGCGGTACTACGAGCAGTACTTC,CASSPPSGGRYYEQYF
TRBD1,TRBV6-6,once,TRBJ1-2,TGTGCCAGCAGACCGCAGGACAGGGTGAACTATGGCTACACCTTC,CASRPQDRVNYGYTF
.,TRBV11-3,.,TRBJ2-1,TGTGCCAGCAGCCAAGACAGGAGTCCCTACAATGAGCAGTTCTTC,CASSQDRSPYNEQFF
.,TRBV5-1,.,TRBJ1-1,TGCGCCAGCAGCCTGAACCGGGGGAACACTGAAGCTTTCTTT,CASSLNRGNTEAFF
TRBD1,TRBV4-1,.,TRBJ1-4,TGCGCCAGCAGCCAAGATTACGGGACAGAAAGGGGTGAAAAACTGTTTTTT,CASSQDYGTERGEKLFF
.,TRBV6-6,once,TRBJ1-1,TGTGCCAGCAGTTACAGCAGGGTCCTGGGCACTGAAGCTTTCTTT,CASSYSRVLGTEAFF
.,TRBV19,.,TRBJ1-1,TGTGCCAGTAGTATAGTTGGAGTCATGAACACTGAAGCTTTCTTT,CASSIVGVMNTEAFF